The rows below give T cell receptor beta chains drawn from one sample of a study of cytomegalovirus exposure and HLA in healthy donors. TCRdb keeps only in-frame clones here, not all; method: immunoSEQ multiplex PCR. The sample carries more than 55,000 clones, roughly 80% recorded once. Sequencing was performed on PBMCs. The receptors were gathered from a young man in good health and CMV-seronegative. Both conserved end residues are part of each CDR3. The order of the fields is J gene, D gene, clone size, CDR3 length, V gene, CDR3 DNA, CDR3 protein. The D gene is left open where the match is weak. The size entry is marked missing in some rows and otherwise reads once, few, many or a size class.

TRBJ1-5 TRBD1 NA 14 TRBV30 TGTGCCTGGAGTTCGGGACAGCCCAATCAGCCCCAGCATTTT CAWSSGQPNQPQHF
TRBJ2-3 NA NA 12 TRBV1 TGCACCAGTCGTACTAGCGGGGGGACGCAGTATTTT CTSRTSGGTQYF
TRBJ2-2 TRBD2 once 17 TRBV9 TGTGCCAGCAGCCCCCTAGCGGGAGGCACTGGGGAGGGGGAGCTGTTTTTT CASSPLAGGTGEGELFF
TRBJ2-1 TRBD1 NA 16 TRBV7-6 TGTGCCAGCAGCTCCCCCGACCGGGACAGAAACAATGAGCAGTTCTTC CASSSPDRDRNNEQFF
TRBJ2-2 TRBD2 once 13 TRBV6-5 TGTGCCAGCAGAGCGGGGGCTACCGGGGAGCTGTTTTTT CASRAGATGELFF
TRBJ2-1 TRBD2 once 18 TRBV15 TGTGCCACCAGCAGAGGCCCTCTAGCGGGAGCATTAGCGCGCGAGCAGTTCTTC CATSRGPLAGALAREQFF
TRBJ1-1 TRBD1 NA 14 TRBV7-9 TGTGCCAGCAGCTTAGCTGACAGGGCCACTGAAGCTTTCTTT CASSLADRATEAFF
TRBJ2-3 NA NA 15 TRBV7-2 TGTGCCAGCAGACTTAGCGGCCGGGGCACAGATACGCAGTATTTT CASRLSGRGTDTQYF
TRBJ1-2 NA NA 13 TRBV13 TGTGCCAGCAGCTTAAGCGGAGGCGGCGGCTACACCTTC CASSLSGGGGYTF
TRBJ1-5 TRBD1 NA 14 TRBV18 TGTGCCAGCTCACCGGACAGGGGCAATCAGCCCCAGCATTTT CASSPDRGNQPQHF
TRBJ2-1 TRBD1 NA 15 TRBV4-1 TGCGCCAGCAGCCACTCGGGACAGGGCTACAATGAGCAGTTCTTC CASSHSGQGYNEQFF
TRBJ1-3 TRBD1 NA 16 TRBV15 TGTGCCACCAGCGCCCGGGACAGGGCCTCTGGAAACACCATATATTTT CATSARDRASGNTIYF
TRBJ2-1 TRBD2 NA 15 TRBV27 TGTGCCAGCAGTTTAGGAGCGGGAGAATTGTATGAGCAGTTCTTC CASSLGAGELYEQFF
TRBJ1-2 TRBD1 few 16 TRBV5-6 TGTGCCAGCAGCCCCCTTTGGGGACAGGGTTATGATGGCTACACCTTC CASSPLWGQGYDGYTF
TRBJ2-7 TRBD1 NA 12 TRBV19 TGTGCCAGTAGTATGACAGGGTCCGAGCAGTACTTC CASSMTGSEQYF
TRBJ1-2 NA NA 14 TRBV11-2 TGTGCCAGCAGCCACGGGGGGGAATACTATGGCTACACCTTC CASSHGGEYYGYTF
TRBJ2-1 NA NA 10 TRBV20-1 TGCAGTGCTGAAGAGGGTGAGCAGTTCTTC CSAEEGEQFF
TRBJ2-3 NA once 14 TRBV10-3 TGTGCCATCAGTGAGTCAACTGGGCTGGATACGCAGTATTTT CAISESTGLDTQYF
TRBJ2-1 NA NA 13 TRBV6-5 TGTGCCAGCAGTTACCCGGGACAAAATGAGCAGTTCTTC CASSYPGQNEQFF
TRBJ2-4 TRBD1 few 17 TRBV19 TGTGCCAGTAGTATTAACAGGGGCGAACTAGCCAAAAACATTCAGTACTTC CASSINRGELAKNIQYF
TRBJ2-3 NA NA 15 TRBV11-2 TGTGCCAGCAGCCTCGGGCTAGCGCTAGTAGATACGCAGTATTTT CASSLGLALVDTQYF
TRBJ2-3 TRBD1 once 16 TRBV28 TGTGCCAGCAGTTCCGGGGGGGGACAGGGGTTATATACGCAGTATTTT CASSSGGGQGLYTQYF